Shown below are 29 T cell receptor beta chains from a single sample sequenced in a study of OX40 agonist ivuxolimab in advanced cancers. Generated by immunoSEQ multiplex PCR, the TCRdb table keeps only in-frame clones and is missing some. The table shows just under 85,000 clones, with approximately 80% occurring only once. Sequenced material: CD4+ or CD8+ T cells sorted from blood, taken in a trial of the OX40 agonist ivuxolimab. The receptors originated from an adult with an advanced solid tumor such as melanoma, head and neck, liver or kidney cancer.

This chain uses TRBV7-7 with TRBJ2-5, with 7 bases aligning to TRBD1. This CDR3 has 14 amino acids. The V segment lost 3 bases and the J segment 4 bases; nucleotides outside the gene matches: 5. CDR1 is SSHAT, CDR2 FNYEAQ, per germline (reference sequence). CDR3 amino acids: CASSFGTEIETQYF. CDR3 DNA: TGTGCCAGCAGCTTCGGGACAGAAATAGAGACCCAGTACTTC.

This clone was recorded only once. The rearrangement joins TRBV5-1 to TRBJ1-6; a possible D gene is TRBD1 (5 bases). V lost 0 bases and J 6 bases, leaving 19 bases between the germline ends. Per the germline V gene, CDR1 is SGHRS and CDR2 is YFSETQ. The CDR3 contains 18 residues. The CDR3 protein is CASSLGASGRAGNSPLHF. The CDR3 DNA reads as TGCGCCAGCAGCTTGGGGGCCTCTGGCAGGGCTGGTAATTCACCCCTCCACTTT.

This sequence joins TRBV6-5 and TRBJ1-6; D gene ambiguous. V dropped 0 bases and J dropped 8 bases, with 11 bases sitting between them. From germline, CDR1 is MNHEY and CDR2 SVGAGI. This CDR3 is 15 amino acids long. Written as DNA, the CDR3 is TGTGCCAGCAGTTACTCGAACATAATCGATTCACCCCTCCACTTT. Protein product: CASSYSNIIDSPLHF.

The chain couples TRBV5-6 to TRBJ2-7; 7 nucleotides line up with TRBD2. Per the germline V gene, CDR1 is SGHDT and CDR2 is YYEEEE. Trimming at V came to 4 bases and at J to 3 bases, leaving 16 bases not matched to a gene. This CDR3 is 17 amino acids long. CDR3 protein: CASSPVTAGRTYYEQYF. CDR3 coding DNA: TGTGCCAGCAGCCCGGTTACAGCGGGGAGGACTTACTACGAGCAGTACTTC.

A word on this clone: Other nucleotide sequences in the sample specify the same CDR3. The chain joins TRBV6-5 to TRBJ2-3; D may be TRBD1 or TRBD2 (5 bases each). The CDR3 sequence is 15 residues long. The germline V gene encodes CDR1 MNHEY and CDR2 SVGAGI. V was clipped by 0 bases and J by 2 bases, with 9 bases between them. The CDR3 DNA reads TGTGCCAGCAGTTACTCAGGGACCAACACAGATACGCAGTATTTT. Amino acids: CASSYSGTNTDTQYF.

V usage is TRBV4-2 and J usage is TRBJ2-5, with 8 nucleotides matching TRBD2. The germline CDR1 and CDR2 sequences are LGHNA and YNFKEQ. The CDR3 length is 16 residues. J lost 3 bases, V lost 0 bases, and 6 bases had no gene match. The CDR3 region has the DNA TGTGCCAGCAGCCAAGATCCCAGCGGGGGAAAAGAGACCCAGTACTTC. Protein: CASSQDPSGGKETQYF.

The J gene is TRBJ1-2, the V gene TRBV2; TRBD1 agrees at 7 bases. The CDR3 has 14 residues. Germline V gene sequence: CDR1 SNHLY, CDR2 FYNNEI. V lost 7 bases, J lost 4 bases, and 9 bases stayed unmatched. CDR3 residues: CASTERGQAYGYTF. The CDR3 DNA follows: TGTGCCAGCACAGAAAGGGGGCAGGCCTATGGCTACACCTTC.

The DNA of the CDR3 is TGTGCCAGCAGCTCCACAGGGGCCAGCAATCAGCCCCAGCATTTT. It specifies CASSSTGASNQPQHF. The chain recombines TRBV7-2 with TRBJ1-5; 7 bases fit TRBD1. V lost 4 bases and J lost 1; bases outside the gene matches: 4. The CDR3 runs to 15 residues. Germline assignment: CDR1 SGHTA and CDR2 FQGNSA. Based on the CDR3 plus reference TRBV7-2 and TRBJ1-5, the full variable domain is GAGVSQSPSNKVTEKGKDVELRCDPISGHTALYWYRQSLGQGLEFLIYFQGNSAPDKSGLPSDRFSAERTGGSVSTLTIQRTQQEDSAVYLCASSSTGASNQPQHFGDGTRLSIL.

The chain employs TRBV19 and TRBJ2-4; D not certain. CDR1 and CDR2 (germline): LNHDA, SQIVND (reference sequence). The CDR3 loop spans 14 amino acids. V gave up 6 bases and J gave up 0 bases, with 9 bases separating them. The CDR3, as DNA: TGTGCCAGTAGGCCAACTCTAGCCAAAAACATTCAGTACTTC. Translation gives CASRPTLAKNIQYF.

This chain connects TRBV19 to TRBJ1-5; maybe TRBD1 (5 bases). The germline V gene has CDR1 LNHDA and CDR2 SQIVND (reference sequence). Between the trimmed V and J ends, which lost 5 bases and 0 bases, there was a span of 8 bases. The CDR3 loop spans 14 amino acids. The CDR3 sequence is CASSLQVSNQPQHF. The DNA for the CDR3 is TGTGCCAGTAGTCTACAGGTTAGCAATCAGCCCCAGCATTTT.

The J gene is TRBJ2-7, the V gene TRBV11-2; the D is unclear. In germline, CDR1 is SGHAT, CDR2 FQNNGV. The CDR3 loop spans 11 amino acids. With 4 bases removed from V and 3 bases from J, the gap between germline ends came to 4 bases. As DNA, the CDR3 is TGTGCCAGCAGCTCACACTACGAGCAGTACTTC. It encodes CASSSHYEQYF.

Of note for this clone: One end of the junction varies from germline; a read error may be responsible. The chain is built from TRBV6-5 and TRBJ1-2; maybe TRBD1 (6 bases). Germline CDR1 is MNHEY and CDR2 is SVGAGI. The CDR3 length is 15 residues. CDR3 sequence: CASTYDSTGFQGYTF. Here the CDR3 DNA reads TGTGCCAGCACTTACGACAGTACAGGGTTCCAAGGCTACACCTTC.

The chain has TRBV5-1 and TRBJ2-3, with TRBD1 matching 10 bases. The germline V gene has CDR1 SGHRS and CDR2 YFSETQ. J gave up 4 bases and V 2 bases, and 4 bases lay outside the gene matches. CDR3 size: 15 residues. CDR3 sequence (DNA): TGCGCCAGCAGCTTAGGGACAGGGGCCGCAGATACGCAGTATTTT. Protein sequence: CASSLGTGAADTQYF.

With regard to this clone: A read error is likely, as this CDR3 ends without the conserved phenylalanine or tryptophan. The chain employs TRBV9 and TRBJ2-3; 8 nucleotides line up with TRBD1. From germline, CDR1 is SGDLS and CDR2 YYNGEE. J was trimmed by 7 bases and V by 5 bases; bases with no gene match: 9. The CDR3 contains 14 residues. The CDR3 DNA is TGTGCCAGCAGTGTGACAGGGGATGGATATACGCAGTATCTT. Protein: CASSVTGDGYTQYL.

For this clone: Compared with germline, one end of the junction differs, possibly owing to a read error. V gene TRBV7-9 combines with J gene TRBJ2-1; 10 nucleotides line up with TRBD1. This CDR3 region has 15 residues. Germline V gives CDR1 SEHNR, CDR2 FQNEAQ (reference sequence). CDR3 nucleotide sequence: TGTGTCAGCAGCTTAGGGACAGGGGTCCACAATGAGCAGTTCTTC. It is translated as CVSSLGTGVHNEQFF.

This chain connects TRBV6-1 to TRBJ2-5; no clear D gene. The CDR3 has 12 amino acids. Germline CDR1 MNHNS, CDR2 SASEGT. Trimming stripped 2 bases from V and 5 bases from J, with 6 bases between. CDR3 protein: CASSESSETQYF. In DNA, the CDR3 is TGTGCCAGCAGTGAATCCAGTGAGACCCAGTACTTC.

The chain is built from TRBV7-2 and TRBJ2-1; 9 bases are shared with TRBD2. The germline V gene has CDR1 SGHTA and CDR2 FQGNSA. V shed 0 bases, J shed 15 bases, and the junction held 3 bases outside the gene matches. The CDR3 consists of 12 residues. In DNA form, the CDR3 reads TGTGCCAGCAGCTTAGCGGCGGGGGGGCGGTTCTTC. This sequence encodes CASSLAAGGRFF.

This clone was observed a few times. The CDR3, as DNA: TGTGCCAGCAGCCCGCAACCCCTAGCGGGGGTGGATACGCAGTATTTT. Encoded protein: CASSPQPLAGVDTQYF. This chain connects TRBV7-2 to TRBJ2-3; TRBD2 aligns across 10 bases. Germline-derived CDR1 and CDR2 are SGHTA and FQGNSA. The CDR3 has 16 amino acids. With V trimmed by 5 bases and J by 6 bases, 11 bases remained unmatched.

The count of this clone is one. The V and J genes are TRBV5-1 and TRBJ2-2; the match to TRBD2 covers 10 bases. From germline, CDR1 is SGHRS and CDR2 YFSETQ. The CDR3 covers 16 residues. V dropped 0 bases and J dropped 4; count of bases not matched to a gene: 3. CDR3 DNA: TGCGCCAGCAGCTTGGGACTAGCGGGCCGCACCGGGGAGCTGTTTTTT. Translating it yields CASSLGLAGRTGELFF.

This chain uses TRBV7-9 with TRBJ2-1; D gene ambiguous. Germline CDR1 is SEHNR and CDR2 is FQNEAQ (reference sequence). The CDR3 runs to 12 residues. V lost 5 bases to trimming and J lost 6 bases, with 8 bases between them. The CDR3 spells CASSLQPNEQFF. CDR3 DNA sequence: TGTGCCAGCAGCCTACAGCCCAATGAGCAGTTCTTC.

The V call is TRBV11-2, the J call TRBJ2-7, with 8 bases fitting TRBD1. From germline, CDR1 is SGHAT and CDR2 FQNNGV. J was trimmed by 3 bases and V by 1 base; bases with no gene match: 5. The CDR3 has 15 amino acids. CDR3 sequence: CASSLVGQDFYEQYF. The CDR3 DNA follows: TGTGCCAGCAGCTTAGTGGGACAGGATTTCTACGAGCAGTACTTC.

The J gene is TRBJ2-1, the V gene TRBV6-1, with 7 bases that match TRBD2. Germline CDR1 is MNHNS and CDR2 is SASEGT. This CDR3 region has 15 residues. The trim removed 4 bases at V and 3 bases at J, leaving 6 bases unmatched. Here the CDR3 reads CASSASWGGYNEQFF. The CDR3 DNA sequence: TGTGCCAGCAGTGCATCCTGGGGGGGCTACAATGAGCAGTTCTTC.

V usage is TRBV7-7 and J usage is TRBJ2-5; no reliable D call. The germline CDR1 and CDR2 sequences are SSHAT and FNYEAQ (reference sequence). The CDR3 runs to 13 residues. V was shortened by 3 bases and J by 5 bases, with 10 bases between the two germline ends. The DNA for the CDR3 is TGTGCCAGCAGCTTTGCGCCGACCGAGACCCAGTACTTC. Its translation is CASSFAPTETQYF.

The chain joins TRBV19 to TRBJ1-2; TRBD1 is a possible D gene (5 bases). The germline V gene has CDR1 LNHDA and CDR2 SQIVND (reference sequence). The CDR3 extends over 14 amino acids. Between the trimmed V and J ends, which lost 6 bases and 2 bases, there was a span of 13 bases. In DNA, the CDR3 is TGTGCCAGTAGATCCGGGACGGTCAACTATGGCTACACCTTC. This translates into CASRSGTVNYGYTF.

The chain uses TRBV5-1 and TRBJ1-2, with no clear D. This CDR3 is 12 amino acids long. V was clipped by 3 bases and J by 4 bases, with 7 bases between them. CDR1 is SGHRS, CDR2 YFSETQ, per germline. The CDR3 DNA is TGCGCCAGCAGCTCCGGGCCCTATGGCTACACCTTC. The encoded protein is CASSSGPYGYTF.

The V call is TRBV28, the J call TRBJ1-3, with D hard to call. The germline V and J ends were trimmed by 2 bases and 0 bases, with 11 bases remaining between them. This CDR3 is built from 16 residues. The germline gives CDR1 MDHEN, CDR2 SYDVKM. In nucleotides, the CDR3 is TGTGCCAGCAGTTTACAGAGGCGGGGCTCTGGAAACACCATATATTTT. Encoded protein: CASSLQRRGSGNTIYF.

This sequence joins TRBV6-1 and TRBJ1-1; 12 bases are a match to TRBD1. Per the germline V gene, CDR1 is MNHNS and CDR2 is SASEGT. This CDR3 spans 14 amino acids. Unmatched junction bases numbered 2, after V lost 8 bases and J lost 1 base. The CDR3 region has the DNA TGTGCCAGCGTGGGACAGGGGGCGAACACTGAAGCTTTCTTT. Encoded protein: CASVGQGANTEAFF.

About this clone itself: Compared with germline, one end of the junction differs, possibly owing to a read error. The V gene is TRBV28, the J gene TRBJ1-2, with a weak D call TRBD1 (5 bases). Germline V gene lookup returns CDR1 MDHEN and CDR2 SYDVKM. The CDR3 sequence is 13 residues long. The CDR3 DNA reads as TGTGCCAGCAGTTTAGGCGACAGAACATATTACTCCTTC. It yields the protein CASSLGDRTYYSF.

The chain recombines TRBV15 with TRBJ2-5, with 11 nucleotides matching TRBD2. From germline, CDR1 is LNHNV and CDR2 YYDKDF (reference sequence). Trimming took 3 bases from V and 6 from J; bases not matched to a gene: 6. The CDR3 covers 15 residues. For the CDR3, the DNA is TGTGCCACCAGCAGGCGTAGCGGGGGGGTAAAGACCCAGTACTTC. Amino acids: CATSRRSGGVKTQYF.